This T cell receptor beta chain was profiled in a study of regulatory T cells in long-lasting Graves disease. The ends were cut back, 4 bases at V and 11 bases at J, with 17 bases in the middle. CDR3 length: 13 amino acids. CDR1 is SGHTA and CDR2 is FQGTGA in the germline V gene. The time point is: newly diagnosed GD, antithyroid drugs for less than 3 months. PBMCs were the source of the RNA used for TCR sequencing. This clonotype was seen at least ten times. Both iRepertoire HTBI primers and Arm-PCR of CDR3 regions were used to build the TCR beta libraries. TCRdb re-derived calls from the multiplex PCR reads in MiXCR, one entry per CDR3 protein. The sample shows 360,000 or so distinct CDR3 sequences, around 15% of them seen only once. This same sample was also part of a study on T cells in Graves' hyperthyroidism and ophthalmopathy.

This receptor was taken from a man aged 35 to 55 with Graves disease. This sequence joins TRBV7-3 and TRBJ2-5; D possibly matches TRBD1 or TRBD2 (6 bases each). The specimen comprised peripheral blood mononuclear cells (PBMCs), sampled at new diagnosis, from a patient treated with antithyroid drugs. CDR3 sequence (DNA): TGTGCCAGCAGCTCCGAGGGGGGCGGGGAACAGTACTTC. It is translated as CASSSEGGGEQYF.